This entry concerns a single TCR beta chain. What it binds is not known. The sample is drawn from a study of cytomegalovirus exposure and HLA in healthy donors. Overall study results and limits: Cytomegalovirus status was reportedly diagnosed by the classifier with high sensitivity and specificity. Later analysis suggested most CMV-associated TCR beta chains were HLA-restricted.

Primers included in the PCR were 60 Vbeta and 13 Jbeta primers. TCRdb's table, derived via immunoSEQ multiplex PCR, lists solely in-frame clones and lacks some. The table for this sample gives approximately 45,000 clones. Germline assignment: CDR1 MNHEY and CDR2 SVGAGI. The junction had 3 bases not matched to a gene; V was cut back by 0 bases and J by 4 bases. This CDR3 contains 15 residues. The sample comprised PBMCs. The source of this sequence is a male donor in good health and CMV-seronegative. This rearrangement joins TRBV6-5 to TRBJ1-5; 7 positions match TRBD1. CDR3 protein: CASSYSNRGNQPQHF. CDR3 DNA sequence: TGTGCCAGCAGTTACTCTAACAGGGGAAATCAGCCCCAGCATTTT.